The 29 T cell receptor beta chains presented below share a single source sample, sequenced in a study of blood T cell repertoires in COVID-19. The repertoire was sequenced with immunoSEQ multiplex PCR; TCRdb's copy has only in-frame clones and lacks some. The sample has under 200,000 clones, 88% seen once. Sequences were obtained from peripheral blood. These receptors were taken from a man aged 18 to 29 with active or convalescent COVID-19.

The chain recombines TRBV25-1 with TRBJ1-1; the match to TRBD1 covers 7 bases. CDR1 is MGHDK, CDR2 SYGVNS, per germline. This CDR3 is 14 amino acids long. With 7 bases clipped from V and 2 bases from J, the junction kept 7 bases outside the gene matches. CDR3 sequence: CASTQTGFNTEAFF. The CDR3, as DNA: TGTGCCAGCACCCAGACAGGGTTTAACACTGAAGCTTTCTTT.

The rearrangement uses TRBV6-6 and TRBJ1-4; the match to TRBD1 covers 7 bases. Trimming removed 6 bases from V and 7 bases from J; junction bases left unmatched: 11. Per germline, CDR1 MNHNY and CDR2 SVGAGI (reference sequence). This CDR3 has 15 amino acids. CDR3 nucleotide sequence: TGTGCCAGCAGGGGAACGACAGGGTCCGGTGAAAAACTGTTTTTT. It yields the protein CASRGTTGSGEKLFF.

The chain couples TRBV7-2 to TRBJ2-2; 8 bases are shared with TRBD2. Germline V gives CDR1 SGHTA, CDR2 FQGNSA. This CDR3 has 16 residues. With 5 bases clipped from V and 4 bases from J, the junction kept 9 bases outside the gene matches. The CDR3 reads CASSRTSGSRTGELFF. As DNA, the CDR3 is TGTGCCAGCAGCCGGACGAGCGGGAGCCGCACCGGGGAGCTGTTTTTT. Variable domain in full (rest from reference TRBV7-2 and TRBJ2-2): GAGVSQSPSNKVTEKGKDVELRCDPISGHTALYWYRQSLGQGLEFLIYFQGNSAPDKSGLPSDRFSAERTGGSVSTLTIQRTQQEDSAVYLCASSRTSGSRTGELFFGEGSRLTVL.

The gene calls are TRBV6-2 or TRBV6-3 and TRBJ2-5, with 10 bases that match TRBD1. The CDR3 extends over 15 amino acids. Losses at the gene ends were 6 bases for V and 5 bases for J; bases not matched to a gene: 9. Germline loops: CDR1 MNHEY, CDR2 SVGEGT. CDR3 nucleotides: TGTGCCAGCAGCCCCTCCGGGACAGGGGAGGAGACCCAGTACTTC. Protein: CASSPSGTGEETQYF.

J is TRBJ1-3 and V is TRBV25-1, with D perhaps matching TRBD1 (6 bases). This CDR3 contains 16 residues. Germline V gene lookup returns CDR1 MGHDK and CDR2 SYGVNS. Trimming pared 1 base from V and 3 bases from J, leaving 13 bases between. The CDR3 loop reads CASSELIGDNGNTIYF. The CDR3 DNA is TGTGCCAGCAGTGAATTAATTGGGGACAATGGAAACACCATATATTTT. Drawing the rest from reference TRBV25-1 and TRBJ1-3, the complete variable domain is EADIYQTPRYLVIGTGKKITLECSQTMGHDKMYWYQQDPGMELHLIHYSYGVNSTEKGDLSSESTVSRIRTEHFPLTLESARPSHTSQYLCASSELIGDNGNTIYFGEGSWLTVV.

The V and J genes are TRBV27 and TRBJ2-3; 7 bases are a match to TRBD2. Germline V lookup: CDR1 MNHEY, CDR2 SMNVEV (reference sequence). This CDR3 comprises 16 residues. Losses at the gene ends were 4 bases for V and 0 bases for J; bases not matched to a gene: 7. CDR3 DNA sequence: TGTGCCAGCAGTTCACCCACTAGCGATAGCACAGATACGCAGTATTTT. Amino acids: CASSSPTSDSTDTQYF.

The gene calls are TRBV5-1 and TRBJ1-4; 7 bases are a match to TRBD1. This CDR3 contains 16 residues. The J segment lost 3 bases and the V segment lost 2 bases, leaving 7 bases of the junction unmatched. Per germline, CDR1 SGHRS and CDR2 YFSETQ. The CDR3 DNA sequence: TGCGCCAGCAGCTTACTACAGACAGGGCCTAATGAAAAACTGTTTTTT. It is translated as CASSLLQTGPNEKLFF.

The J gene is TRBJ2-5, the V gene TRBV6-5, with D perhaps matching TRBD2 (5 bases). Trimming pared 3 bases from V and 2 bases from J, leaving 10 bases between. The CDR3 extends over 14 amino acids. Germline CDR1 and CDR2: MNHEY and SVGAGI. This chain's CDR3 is CASSYFRGQETQYF. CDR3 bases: TGTGCCAGCAGTTATTTCCGGGGACAAGAGACCCAGTACTTC.

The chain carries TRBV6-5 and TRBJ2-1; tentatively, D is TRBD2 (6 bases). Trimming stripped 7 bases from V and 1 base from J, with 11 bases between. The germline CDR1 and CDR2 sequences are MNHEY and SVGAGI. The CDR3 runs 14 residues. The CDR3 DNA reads TGTGCCAGCAAGGCGGGGCTATCCTACAATGAGCAGTTCTTC. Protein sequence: CASKAGLSYNEQFF.

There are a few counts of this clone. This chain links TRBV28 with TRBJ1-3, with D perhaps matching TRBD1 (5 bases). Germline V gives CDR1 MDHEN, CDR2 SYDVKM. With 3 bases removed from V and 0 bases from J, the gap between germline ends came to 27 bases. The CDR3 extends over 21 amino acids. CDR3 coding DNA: TGTGCCAGCAGTTTTTGGGGCAACGTTGGTTTACAGAGTGGCTCTGGAAACACCATATATTTT. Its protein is CASSFWGNVGLQSGSGNTIYF.

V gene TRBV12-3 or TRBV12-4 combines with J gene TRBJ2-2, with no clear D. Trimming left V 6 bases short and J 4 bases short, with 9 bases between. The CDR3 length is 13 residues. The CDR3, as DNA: TGTGCCAGCAGGCCCCTCGGCACCGGGGAGCTGTTTTTT. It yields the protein CASRPLGTGELFF.

This CDR3 reads CACTHSRNEKLFF. The CDR3 nucleotides are TGTGCCTGCACTCACTCTCGTAATGAAAAACTGTTTTTT. This chain links TRBV30 with TRBJ1-4; no definite D call. Trimming pared 6 bases from V and 4 bases from J, leaving 12 bases between. The CDR3 runs 13 residues. Germline values: CDR1 GTSNPN, CDR2 SVGIG (reference sequence).

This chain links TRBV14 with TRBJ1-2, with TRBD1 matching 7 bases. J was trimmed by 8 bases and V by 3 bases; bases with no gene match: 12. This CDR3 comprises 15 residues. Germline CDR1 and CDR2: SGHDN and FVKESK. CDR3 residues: CASSHPKDRIFGYTF. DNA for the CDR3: TGTGCCAGCAGCCACCCAAAGGACAGGATTTTCGGCTACACCTTC.

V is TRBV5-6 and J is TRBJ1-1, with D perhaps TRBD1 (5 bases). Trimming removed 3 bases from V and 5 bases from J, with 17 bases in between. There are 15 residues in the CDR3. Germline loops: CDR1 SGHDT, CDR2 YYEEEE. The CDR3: CASSWATAGGTEAFF. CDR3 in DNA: TGTGCCAGCAGCTGGGCGACAGCCGGTGGGACTGAAGCTTTCTTT. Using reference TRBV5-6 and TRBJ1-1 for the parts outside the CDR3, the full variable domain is DAGVTQSPTHLIKTRGQQVTLRCSPKSGHDTVSWYQQALGQGPQFIFQYYEEEERQRGNFPDRFSGHQFPNYSSELNVNALLLGDSALYLCASSWATAGGTEAFFGQGTRLTVV.

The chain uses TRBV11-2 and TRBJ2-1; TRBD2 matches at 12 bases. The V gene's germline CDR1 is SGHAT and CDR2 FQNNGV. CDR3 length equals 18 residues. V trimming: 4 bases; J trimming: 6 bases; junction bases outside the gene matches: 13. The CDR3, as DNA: TGTGCCAGCAGCTCCGGGACTAGCGGGTCCCTAATCTCCAATGAGCAGTTCTTC. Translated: CASSSGTSGSLISNEQFF. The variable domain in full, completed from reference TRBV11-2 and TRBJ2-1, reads EAGVAQSPRYKIIEKRQSVAFWCNPISGHATLYWYQQILGQGPKLLIQFQNNGVVDDSQLPKDRFSAERLKGVDSTLKIQPAKLEDSAVYLCASSSGTSGSLISNEQFFGPGTRLTVL.

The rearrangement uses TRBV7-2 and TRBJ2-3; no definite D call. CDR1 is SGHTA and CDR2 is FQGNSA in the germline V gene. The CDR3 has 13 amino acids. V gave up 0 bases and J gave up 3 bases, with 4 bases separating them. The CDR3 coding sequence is TGTGCCAGCAGCTTAGCCAGTACAGATACGCAGTATTTT. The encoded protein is CASSLASTDTQYF.

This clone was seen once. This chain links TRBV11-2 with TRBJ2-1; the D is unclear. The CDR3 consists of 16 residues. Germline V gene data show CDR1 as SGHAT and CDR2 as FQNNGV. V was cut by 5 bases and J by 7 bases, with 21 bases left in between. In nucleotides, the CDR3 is TGTGCCAGCAGCCTAACCCCGGTGGCTAGTTATAATGAGCAGTTCTTC. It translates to CASSLTPVASYNEQFF.

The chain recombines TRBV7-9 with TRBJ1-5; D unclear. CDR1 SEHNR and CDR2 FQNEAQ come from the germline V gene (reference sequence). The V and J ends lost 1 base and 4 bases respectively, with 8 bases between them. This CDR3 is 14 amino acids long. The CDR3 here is CASSLDRGNQPQHF. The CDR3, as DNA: TGTGCCAGCAGCTTAGACCGGGGTAATCAGCCCCAGCATTTT.

CDR3: CASSRGLWVATEAFF. In DNA form, the CDR3 reads TGTGCCAGCAGCCGTGGGCTCTGGGTCGCGACTGAAGCTTTCTTT. This rearrangement joins TRBV5-6 to TRBJ1-1, with D hard to call. Per germline, CDR1 SGHDT and CDR2 YYEEEE. The CDR3 contains 15 residues. Trimming pared 4 bases from V and 5 bases from J, leaving 18 bases between.

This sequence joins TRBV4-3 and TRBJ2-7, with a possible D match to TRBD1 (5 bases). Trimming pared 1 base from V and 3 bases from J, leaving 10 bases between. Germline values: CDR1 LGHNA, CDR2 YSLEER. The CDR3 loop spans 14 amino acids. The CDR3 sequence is CASSQGTPFYEQYF. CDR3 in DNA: TGCGCCAGCAGCCAAGGGACACCATTCTACGAGCAGTACTTC.

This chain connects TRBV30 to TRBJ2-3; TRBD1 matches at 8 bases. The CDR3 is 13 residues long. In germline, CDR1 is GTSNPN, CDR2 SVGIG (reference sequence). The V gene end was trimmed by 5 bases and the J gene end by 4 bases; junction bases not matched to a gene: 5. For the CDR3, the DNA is TGTGCCTGGGGAGGACAGGGCTCAGATACGCAGTATTTT. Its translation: CAWGGQGSDTQYF.

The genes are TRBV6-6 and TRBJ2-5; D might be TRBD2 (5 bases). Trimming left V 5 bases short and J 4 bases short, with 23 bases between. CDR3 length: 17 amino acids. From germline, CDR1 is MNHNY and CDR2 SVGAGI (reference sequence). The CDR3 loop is CASSLGPPRGVGETQYF. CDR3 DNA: TGTGCCAGCAGTCTAGGTCCCCCTCGGGGTGTAGGAGAGACCCAGTACTTC.

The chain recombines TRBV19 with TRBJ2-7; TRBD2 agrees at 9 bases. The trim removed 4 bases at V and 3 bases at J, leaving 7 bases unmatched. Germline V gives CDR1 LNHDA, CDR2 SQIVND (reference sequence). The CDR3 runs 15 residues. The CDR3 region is CASSNGGSGSYEQYF. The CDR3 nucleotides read TGTGCCAGTAGTAACGGGGGTAGCGGGAGCTACGAGCAGTACTTC.

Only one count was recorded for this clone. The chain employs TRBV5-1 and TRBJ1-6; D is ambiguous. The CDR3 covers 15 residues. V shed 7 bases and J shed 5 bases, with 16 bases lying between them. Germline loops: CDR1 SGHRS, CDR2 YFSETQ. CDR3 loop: CASGEGSTNNSPLHF. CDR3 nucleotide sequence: TGCGCCAGCGGGGAGGGTTCGACGAATAATTCACCCCTCCACTTT.

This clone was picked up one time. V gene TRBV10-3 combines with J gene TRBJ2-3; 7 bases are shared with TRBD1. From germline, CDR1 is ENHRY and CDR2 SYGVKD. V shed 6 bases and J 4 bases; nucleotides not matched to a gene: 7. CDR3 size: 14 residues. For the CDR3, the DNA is TGTGCCATCAGACGGCAGGGGGTTTCAGATACGCAGTATTTT. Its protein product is CAIRRQGVSDTQYF.

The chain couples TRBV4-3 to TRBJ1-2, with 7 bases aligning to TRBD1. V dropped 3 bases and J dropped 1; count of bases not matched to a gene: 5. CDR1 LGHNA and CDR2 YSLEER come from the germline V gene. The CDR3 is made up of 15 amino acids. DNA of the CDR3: TGCGCCAGCAGCCAGTGGACAGGAATTAACTATGGCTACACCTTC. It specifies CASSQWTGINYGYTF.

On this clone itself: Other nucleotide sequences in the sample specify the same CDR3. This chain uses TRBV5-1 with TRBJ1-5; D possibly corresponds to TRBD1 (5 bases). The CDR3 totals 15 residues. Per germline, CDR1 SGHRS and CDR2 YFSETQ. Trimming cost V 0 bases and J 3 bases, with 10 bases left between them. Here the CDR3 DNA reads TGCGCCAGCAGCTTGGAAGGGGTCTCCAATCAGCCCCAGCATTTT. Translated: CASSLEGVSNQPQHF. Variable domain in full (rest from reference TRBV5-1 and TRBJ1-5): KAGVTQTPRYLIKTRGQQVTLSCSPISGHRSVSWYQQTPGQGLQFLFEYFSETQRNKGNFPGRFSGRQFSNSRSEMNVSTLELGDSALYLCASSLEGVSNQPQHFGDGTRLSIL.

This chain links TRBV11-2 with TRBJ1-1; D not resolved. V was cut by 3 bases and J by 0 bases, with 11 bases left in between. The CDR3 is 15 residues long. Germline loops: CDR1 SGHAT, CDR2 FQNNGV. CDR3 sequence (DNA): TGTGCCAGCAGCTTCAGGATTACCATGAACACTGAAGCTTTCTTT. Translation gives CASSFRITMNTEAFF.

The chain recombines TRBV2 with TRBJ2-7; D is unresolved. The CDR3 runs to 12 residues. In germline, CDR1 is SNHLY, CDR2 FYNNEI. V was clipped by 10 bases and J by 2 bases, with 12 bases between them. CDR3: CAIDGPTYEQYF. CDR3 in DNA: TGTGCCATAGATGGGCCAACCTACGAGCAGTACTTC. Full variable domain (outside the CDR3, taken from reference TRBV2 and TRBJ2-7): EPEVTQTPSHQVTQMGQEVILRCVPISNHLYFYWYRQILGQKVEFLVSFYNNEISEKSEIFDDQFSVERPDGSNFTLKIRSTKLEDSAMYFCAIDGPTYEQYFGPGTRLTVT.